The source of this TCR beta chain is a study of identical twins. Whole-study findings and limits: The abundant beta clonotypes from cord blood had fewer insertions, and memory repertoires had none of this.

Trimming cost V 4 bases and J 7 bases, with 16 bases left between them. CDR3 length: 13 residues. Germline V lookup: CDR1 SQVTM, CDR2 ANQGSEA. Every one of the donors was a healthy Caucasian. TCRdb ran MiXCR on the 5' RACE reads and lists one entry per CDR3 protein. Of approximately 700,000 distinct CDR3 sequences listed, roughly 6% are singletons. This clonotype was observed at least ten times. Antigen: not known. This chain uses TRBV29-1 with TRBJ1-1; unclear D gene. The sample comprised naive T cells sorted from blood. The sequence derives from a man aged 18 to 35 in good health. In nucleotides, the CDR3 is TGCAGCGTTGCGTTGATGGCAGTATATGAAGCTTTCTTT. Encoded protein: CSVALMAVYEAFF.